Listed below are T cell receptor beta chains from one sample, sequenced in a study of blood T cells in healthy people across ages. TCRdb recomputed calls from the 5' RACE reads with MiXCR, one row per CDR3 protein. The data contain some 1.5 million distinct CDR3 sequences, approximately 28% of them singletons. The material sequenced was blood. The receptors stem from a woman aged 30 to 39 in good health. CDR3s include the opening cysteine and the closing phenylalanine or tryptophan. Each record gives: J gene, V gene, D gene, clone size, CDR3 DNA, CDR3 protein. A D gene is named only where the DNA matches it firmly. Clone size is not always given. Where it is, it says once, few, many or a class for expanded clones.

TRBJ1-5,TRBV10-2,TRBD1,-,TGCGCCGGCAGTGTACAGGGGATAGGTCAGCCCCAGCATTTT,CAGSVQGIGQPQHF
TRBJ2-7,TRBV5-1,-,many,TGCGCCAGCAACCAGCAGGGGGGCTCCTACGAGCAGTACTTC,CASNQQGGSYEQYF
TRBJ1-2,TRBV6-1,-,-,TGTGCCAACAGTGTCACCCAGTATGGCTACACCTTC,CANSVTQYGYTF
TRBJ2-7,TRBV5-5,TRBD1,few,TGTGCCAGCAGGACGACAGGGGGAGGCTACGAGCAGTACTTC,CASRTTGGGYEQYF
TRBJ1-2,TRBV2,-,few,TGTGCCAGCAGGACAGGAGCATTTGATGGCTACACCTTC,CASRTGAFDGYTF
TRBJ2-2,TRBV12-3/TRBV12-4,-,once,TGTGCCAGCAGGCCCGGGACCGCGTTTCCCGGGGAGCTGTTTTTT,CASRPGTAFPGELFF
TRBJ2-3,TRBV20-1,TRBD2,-,TGCAGTGCTAGAGTGTCTAGCGGGGGGGCAACAGATACGCAGTATTTT,CSARVSSGGATDTQYF
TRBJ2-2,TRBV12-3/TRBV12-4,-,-,TGTGCCAGCAGTTTTTTGGGGACCACCGGGGAGCTGTTTTTT,CASSFLGTTGELFF
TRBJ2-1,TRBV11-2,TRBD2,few,TGTGCCAGCAGCTTATGGCGGGGGGGCCGGGGTGATGAGCAGTTCTTC,CASSLWRGGRGDEQFF
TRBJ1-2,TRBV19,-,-,TGTGCCAGGATCGTGACTCCTCCCCCAAACTATGGCTACACCTTC,CARIVTPPPNYGYTF
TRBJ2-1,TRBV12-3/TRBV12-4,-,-,TGTGCCAGCATCACAGGGAACAATGAGCAGTTCTTC,CASITGNNEQFF
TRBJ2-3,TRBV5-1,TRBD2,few,TGCGCCAGTAGCAGCGGGGGGATTAGGGGCACAGATACGCAGTATTTT,CASSSGGIRGTDTQYF
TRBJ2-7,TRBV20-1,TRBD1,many,TGCAGTGCTAGAGATAGGACAGGGAACGAGCAGTACTTC,CSARDRTGNEQYF
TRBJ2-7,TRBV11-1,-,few,TGTGCCAGCAGCACATCCCTCTTGGCGGGGTCCTACGAGCAGTACTTC,CASSTSLLAGSYEQYF
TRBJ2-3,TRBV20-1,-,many,TGCAGTGCTAAGGAGGACCCTAGCACAGATACGCAGTATTTT,CSAKEDPSTDTQYF
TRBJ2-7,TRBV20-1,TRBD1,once,TGCAGTGCCTCAGGACAGGGGGGGCGGGAGCAGTACTTC,CSASGQGGREQYF
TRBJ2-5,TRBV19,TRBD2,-,TGTGCCAGTAGTGCCGGGACTACCCGCCAAGAGACCCAGTACTTC,CASSAGTTRQETQYF
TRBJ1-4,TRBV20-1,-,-,TGCAGTGCTAGCTATTCTTTCCAGCCAAAACATGGTCTGTTTTTT,CSASYSFQPKHGLFF
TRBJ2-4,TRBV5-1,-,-,TGCGCCAGCAGTAGCTCTACCTTGGCCAGGGAGCAGTACTTC,CASSSSTLAREQYF
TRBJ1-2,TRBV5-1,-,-,TGCGCCAGCAGCTTGACCCGGGGGGCGCAAACTGATGGCTACACCTTC,CASSLTRGAQTDGYTF
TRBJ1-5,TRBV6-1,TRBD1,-,TGTGCCAGCAGTGAAAGGGGGCAGTTCTATAGCAATCAGGCCCAGCATTTT,CASSERGQFYSNQAQHF
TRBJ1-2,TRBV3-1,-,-,TGTGCCAGCAGCCAAGCGGGTCCGGATGGCTACACCTTC,CASSQAGPDGYTF
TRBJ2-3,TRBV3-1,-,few,TGTGCCAGCAGCCCCGTTAGAGGAACAGATACGCAGTATTTT,CASSPVRGTDTQYF
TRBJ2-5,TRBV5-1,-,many,TGCGCCAGCGGAAAGGGGTTCGGGGAAGAGACCCAGTACTTC,CASGKGFGEETQYF
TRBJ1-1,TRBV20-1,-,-,TGCAGTGCTAGATATGCAGGGGAATTGAACACTGAAGCTTTCTTT,CSARYAGELNTEAFF
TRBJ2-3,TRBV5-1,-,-,TGCGCCAGCAGCTCTGTGTGGGGGGGCGGAACAGATACGCAGTATTTT,CASSSVWGGGTDTQYF
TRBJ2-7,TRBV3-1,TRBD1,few,TGTGCCAGCAGCCCCACCCCGACAGGGGGAACCTACGAGCAGTACTTC,CASSPTPTGGTYEQYF
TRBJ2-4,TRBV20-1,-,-,TGCAGTGCGATAAAGGGGACCGAGCACAATGAGCAGTACTTC,CSAIKGTEHNEQYF
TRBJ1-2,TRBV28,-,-,TGTGCCAGCAGGACACCGCAGGGCTATGGCTACACCTTC,CASRTPQGYGYTF
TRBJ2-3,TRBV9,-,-,TGTGCCAGCAGCCCCCAGTTGAGGAGGACCGATACGCAGTATTTT,CASSPQLRRTDTQYF